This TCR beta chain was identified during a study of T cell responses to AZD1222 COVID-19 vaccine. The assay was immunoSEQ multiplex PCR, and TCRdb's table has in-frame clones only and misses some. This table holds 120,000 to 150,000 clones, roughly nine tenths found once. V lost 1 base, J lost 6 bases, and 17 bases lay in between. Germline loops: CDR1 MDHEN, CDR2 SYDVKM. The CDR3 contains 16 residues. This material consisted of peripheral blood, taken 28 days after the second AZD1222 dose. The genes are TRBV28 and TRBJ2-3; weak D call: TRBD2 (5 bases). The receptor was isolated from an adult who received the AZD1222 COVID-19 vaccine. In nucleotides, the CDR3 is TGTGCCAGCAGTTTATCGTTTCGGGGTGTAGGGGATACGCAGTATTTT. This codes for CASSLSFRGVGDTQYF.